The 25 T cell receptor beta chains below were found in one sample sequenced in a study of shared clonotypes between healthy human individuals. Sequencing used immunoSEQ multiplex PCR; TCRdb keeps in-frame clones, though not all of them. This sample yields approximately 2.5 million clones, of which about 92% are seen a single time; under 0.15% belongs to the top ten. Sequencing input: naive CD4+ T cells sorted from blood. Subset here: CD45RA+ positively selected. All receptors come from a man between 18 and 29 years old in good health.

This clone has more than one count but fewer than ten. The rearrangement links TRBV29-1 to TRBJ1-6; the D is unclear. V lost 0 bases to trimming and J lost 6 bases, with 12 bases between them. The germline CDR1 and CDR2 sequences are SQVTM and ANQGSEA. This CDR3 is built from 15 residues. For the CDR3, the DNA is TGCAGCGTTGAAGAATTGCGGGGATCTAATTCACCCCTCCACTTT. Translation gives CSVEELRGSNSPLHF.

J is TRBJ1-2 and V is TRBV14; 7 bases align to TRBD1. With 4 bases clipped from V and 4 bases from J, the junction kept 9 bases outside the gene matches. Germline V lookup: CDR1 SGHDN, CDR2 FVKESK. The CDR3 has 15 residues. The CDR3 reads CASSLNLGQAYGYTF. The CDR3 coding sequence is TGTGCCAGCAGCCTAAACCTTGGACAGGCCTATGGCTACACCTTC.

J is TRBJ2-5 and V is TRBV29-1; D may be TRBD2 (6 bases). This CDR3 is built from 12 residues. CDR1 and CDR2 from the germline V gene are SQVTM and ANQGSEA. V lost 7 bases and J 3 bases, leaving 12 bases between the germline ends. In DNA, the CDR3 is TGCAGCGCCCGGTCGGGGGAAGAGACCCAGTACTTC. Encoded protein: CSARSGEETQYF.

This chain links TRBV19 with TRBJ2-7; perhaps TRBD2 as D (6 bases). This CDR3 is 15 amino acids long. Per germline, CDR1 LNHDA and CDR2 SQIVND (reference sequence). Trimming removed 1 base from V and 0 bases from J, with 10 bases in between. DNA of the CDR3: TGTGCCAGTAGTATAGTGGTAGCGGCCTCCTACGAGCAGTACTTC. Protein product: CASSIVVAASYEQYF. The full variable domain, completed using reference TRBV19 and TRBJ2-7, is DGGITQSPKYLFRKEGQNVTLSCEQNLNHDAMYWYRQDPGQGLRLIYYSQIVNDFQKGDIAEGYSVSREKKESFPLTVTSAQKNPTAFYLCASSIVVAASYEQYFGPGTRLTVT.

J is TRBJ1-1 and V is TRBV10-2, with D unclear. The CDR3 runs 13 residues. The germline V gene has CDR1 WSHSY and CDR2 SAAADI. V was trimmed by 6 bases and J by 3 bases, leaving 11 bases between them. In DNA form, the CDR3 reads TGCGCCAGCAGGGAAAATACATACACTGAAGCTTTCTTT. Residues: CASRENTYTEAFF.

This chain joins TRBV28 and TRBJ2-7; D gene ambiguous. The length of the CDR3 is 12 residues. Germline V CDR1 and CDR2: MDHEN, SYDVKM. Trimming pared 1 base from V and 6 bases from J, leaving 7 bases between. As DNA, the CDR3 is TGTGCCAGCAGTTTATCCCTCTCCGAGCAGTACTTC. Protein: CASSLSLSEQYF.

The V gene is TRBV5-4, the J gene TRBJ2-5; D remains ambiguous. The CDR3 contains 14 residues. The V end was cut by 4 bases, the J end by 0 bases, with 10 bases between. The germline V gene encodes CDR1 SGHNT and CDR2 YYREEE (reference sequence). CDR3 in amino acids: CASSPISNQETQYF. CDR3 nucleotide sequence: TGTGCCAGCAGCCCCATTAGCAACCAAGAGACCCAGTACTTC.

This clone was recorded once. V gene TRBV2 combines with J gene TRBJ2-7; TRBD1 aligns across 8 bases. CDR3 length equals 14 residues. V trimming: 6 bases; J trimming: 1 base; junction bases outside the gene matches: 5. Germline loops: CDR1 SNHLY, CDR2 FYNNEI. As DNA, the CDR3 is TGTGCCAGCAGACCCGACAGGGGATCCTACGAGCAGTACTTC. Its translation is CASRPDRGSYEQYF.

The chain uses TRBV11-2 and TRBJ2-5; 8 bases align to TRBD1. In germline, CDR1 is SGHAT, CDR2 FQNNGV. The CDR3 consists of 14 residues. Losses at the gene ends were 3 bases for V and 5 bases for J; bases not matched to a gene: 5. The CDR3 reads CASSFGQGGETQYF. Written as DNA, the CDR3 is TGTGCCAGCAGCTTTGGACAGGGCGGGGAGACCCAGTACTTC.

This sequence joins TRBV7-2 and TRBJ2-7; 12 bases line up with TRBD2. Trimming at V came to 6 bases and at J to 6 bases, leaving 9 bases not matched to a gene. Germline CDR1 is SGHTA and CDR2 is FQGNSA. CDR3 size: 15 residues. The CDR3 sequence: CASSYLAGGPGEQYF. As DNA, the CDR3 is TGTGCCAGCAGTTATCTAGCGGGAGGGCCCGGCGAGCAGTACTTC.

Comments on this clone: Other DNA sequences from this sample encode an identical CDR3 as well. The CDR3 sequence is CASRPGGSTDTQYF. The CDR3, as DNA: TGTGCCAGTAGGCCCGGGGGGAGCACAGATACGCAGTATTTT. This chain uses TRBV19 with TRBJ2-3; 7 nucleotides match TRBD2. The J segment lost 0 bases and the V segment lost 6 bases, leaving 3 bases of the junction unmatched. This CDR3 has 14 amino acids. Germline CDR1 reads LNHDA; CDR2 reads SQIVND (reference sequence).

This sequence joins TRBV30 and TRBJ2-4; perhaps TRBD1 as D (5 bases). CDR3 size: 14 residues. CDR1 and CDR2 from the germline V gene are GTSNPN and SVGIG (reference sequence). Trimming pared 0 bases from V and 8 bases from J, leaving 14 bases between. In DNA, the CDR3 is TGTGCCTGGAGTGTAGGGGAAGTAATGGACATTCAGTACTTC. This gives the protein CAWSVGEVMDIQYF. The variable domain in full, completed from reference TRBV30 and TRBJ2-4, reads SQTIHQWPATLVQPVGSPLSLECTVEGTSNPNLYWYRQAAGRGLQLLFYSVGIGQISSEVPQNLSASRPQDRQFILSSKKLLLSDSGFYLCAWSVGEVMDIQYFGAGTRLSVL.

This chain joins TRBV18 and TRBJ1-1; D uncertain. Trimming took 3 bases from V and 11 from J, leaving 19 bases between them. Germline CDR1 KGHSH, CDR2 LQKENI. This CDR3 is 14 amino acids long. CDR3 bases: TGTGCCAGCTCACCGGGTTTGGAGGGAGGAATGGCTTTCTTT. As protein: CASSPGLEGGMAFF.

Written as DNA, the CDR3 is TGTGCCAGCAGTTCATATCCCACAGATACGCAGTATTTT. It yields the protein CASSSYPTDTQYF. This chain joins TRBV7-9 and TRBJ2-3, with no clear D. The CDR3 covers 13 residues. Trimming took 6 bases from V and 2 from J, leaving 9 bases between them. The germline V gene has CDR1 SEHNR and CDR2 FQNEAQ (reference sequence).

This sequence joins TRBV25-1 and TRBJ1-1; D possibly corresponds to TRBD1 (6 bases). The germline V gene has CDR1 MGHDK and CDR2 SYGVNS. V gave up 4 bases and J gave up 4 bases, with 16 bases separating them. The CDR3 runs to 15 residues. Here the CDR3 reads CASSVTGKGGTEAFF. As DNA, the CDR3 is TGTGCCAGCAGTGTCACAGGGAAAGGCGGCACTGAAGCTTTCTTT.

The chain is built from TRBV19 and TRBJ1-1; D not certain. CDR1 and CDR2 (germline): LNHDA, SQIVND (reference sequence). The CDR3 totals 12 residues. Trimming cost V 9 bases and J 1 base, with 9 bases left between them. CDR3 in amino acids: CASSHKNTEAFF. CDR3 DNA: TGTGCCAGCTCGCATAAGAACACTGAAGCTTTCTTT. Full variable domain (outside the CDR3, taken from reference TRBV19 and TRBJ1-1): DGGITQSPKYLFRKEGQNVTLSCEQNLNHDAMYWYRQDPGQGLRLIYYSQIVNDFQKGDIAEGYSVSREKKESFPLTVTSAQKNPTAFYLCASSHKNTEAFFGQGTRLTVV.

The V call is TRBV7-2, the J call TRBJ2-7; 11 nucleotides line up with TRBD2. Germline-derived CDR1 and CDR2 are SGHTA and FQGNSA. The CDR3 runs to 19 residues. After removal of 0 bases from V and 6 bases from J, the junction contained 16 bases not matched to a gene. This chain's CDR3 is CASSLAGSGRASLRSEQYF. The CDR3 DNA is TGTGCCAGCAGCTTAGCAGGTAGCGGGAGGGCTTCTCTTAGGAGCGAGCAGTACTTC.

V usage is TRBV28 and J usage is TRBJ2-4; the D gene could be TRBD1 or TRBD2 (5 bases each). The V end was cut by 1 base, the J end by 1 base, with 11 bases between. CDR1 MDHEN and CDR2 SYDVKM come from the germline V gene. This CDR3 contains 16 residues. In DNA, the CDR3 is TGTGCCAGCAGTTTATACCGGGGCGCGGCCAAAAACATTCAGTACTTC. Its protein product is CASSLYRGAAKNIQYF. Full variable domain (missing parts from reference TRBV28 and TRBJ2-4): DVKVTQSSRYLVKRTGEKVFLECVQDMDHENMFWYRQDPGLGLRLIYFSYDVKMKEKGDIPEGYSVSREKKERFSLILESASTNQTSMYLCASSLYRGAAKNIQYFGAGTRLSVL.

The genes are TRBV7-2 and TRBJ1-2, with D perhaps matching TRBD1 (6 bases). CDR1 SGHTA and CDR2 FQGNSA come from the germline V gene. Trimming took 5 bases from V and 8 from J, leaving 15 bases between them. This CDR3 has 13 amino acids. As DNA, the CDR3 is TGTGCCAGCAGCCCAGGGGAAGGGACGGGCTACACCTTC. It specifies CASSPGEGTGYTF.

Only one count was recorded for this clone. The chain is built from TRBV5-4 and TRBJ2-3; TRBD2 aligns across 9 bases. Unmatched junction bases numbered 6, after V lost 4 bases and J lost 0 bases. CDR1 SGHNT and CDR2 YYREEE come from the germline V gene (reference sequence). The CDR3 totals 16 residues. The CDR3 spells CASSTGLAPSTDTQYF. CDR3 DNA: TGTGCCAGCAGCACCGGACTAGCGCCTAGCACAGATACGCAGTATTTT.

In its sample, this clone was seen once. This chain uses TRBV4-1 with TRBJ2-2, with 16 bases that match TRBD2. The germline V gene has CDR1 MGHRA and CDR2 YSYEKL. V lost 2 bases, J lost 3 bases, and 9 bases stayed unmatched. The CDR3 totals 20 residues. This chain's CDR3 is CASSQLPGLAGGRDTGELFF. The CDR3 DNA reads as TGCGCCAGCAGCCAACTACCGGGACTAGCGGGGGGGCGCGACACCGGGGAGCTGTTTTTT.

The chain is built from TRBV18 and TRBJ2-1, with 7 bases identical to TRBD1. The trim removed 6 bases at V and 6 bases at J, leaving 11 bases unmatched. CDR1 is KGHSH and CDR2 is LQKENI in the germline V gene. This CDR3 has 15 amino acids. The CDR3 protein is CASSQNTGVGNEQFF. For the CDR3, the DNA is TGTGCCAGCTCGCAAAATACAGGGGTAGGCAATGAGCAGTTCTTC.

The chain uses TRBV10-1 and TRBJ2-3; possibly TRBD2 for D (6 bases). Germline CDR1 and CDR2: WNHNN and SYGVQD (reference sequence). V lost 0 bases and J 10 bases, leaving 8 bases between the germline ends. This CDR3 comprises 12 residues. Here the CDR3 DNA reads TGCGCCAGCAGTGAGTCGGGGGGTTCGCAGTATTTT. The encoded protein is CASSESGGSQYF.

This clone was recorded only once. At the DNA level, this CDR3 is encoded by other sequences in the same sample as well. This chain connects TRBV7-2 to TRBJ1-2, with TRBD1 identical over 8 bases. The CDR3 has 12 amino acids. Germline V gene data show CDR1 as SGHTA and CDR2 as FQGNSA. Trimming cost V 4 bases and J 8 bases; bases outside gene matches: 3. CDR3 in amino acids: CASSSDRVGYTF. CDR3 coding DNA: TGTGCCAGCAGCTCGGACAGGGTGGGCTACACCTTC.

The V call is TRBV25-1, the J call TRBJ1-6, with 12 bases that match TRBD1. J gave up 9 bases and V 4 bases, and 10 bases lay outside the gene matches. From germline, CDR1 is MGHDK and CDR2 SYGVNS. There are 17 residues in the CDR3. The DNA for the CDR3 is TGTGCCAGCAGTGGGTACTATCCGGGACAGGGGGCTTCACCCCTCCACTTT. Translated, it gives CASSGYYPGQGASPLHF.